The rows below give T cell receptor beta chains drawn from one sample of a study of cytomegalovirus exposure and HLA in healthy donors. Profiled with immunoSEQ multiplex PCR; TCRdb holds only in-frame clones, not every one. Of 100,000 or so clones in the sample, 81% were seen once. The sample comprised PBMCs. All receptors come from a man aged 35-49 years in good health and CMV-seropositive. The CDR3 runs from the conserved cysteine through the conserved F or W. A D gene is named only where the DNA matches it firmly. The listing skips clone size in some rows; elsewhere it reads once, few, many or a size class.

d_call: NA
j_call: TRBJ1-1
v_call: TRBV4-2
clone_size: NA
cdr3_nt: TGTGCCAGCAGACAGTCCGGGGGGAACACTGAAGCTTTCTTT
cdr3_aa: CASRQSGGNTEAFF

d_call: NA
j_call: TRBJ2-7
v_call: TRBV14
clone_size: NA
cdr3_nt: TGTGCCAGCAGCCAAGATAGCGGATGGCCTCAGTACTTC
cdr3_aa: CASSQDSGWPQYF

d_call: TRBD1
j_call: TRBJ2-1
v_call: TRBV9
clone_size: NA
cdr3_nt: TGTGCCAGCAGCGTAGGTGGGGACAGGGGAAGTGGTGAGCAGTTCTTC
cdr3_aa: CASSVGGDRGSGEQFF

d_call: TRBD1
j_call: TRBJ1-2
v_call: TRBV19
clone_size: NA
cdr3_nt: TGTGCCAGCCACACAGGGGGCTATGGCTACACCTTC
cdr3_aa: CASHTGGYGYTF

d_call: NA
j_call: TRBJ1-5
v_call: TRBV7-9
clone_size: few
cdr3_nt: TGTGCCAGCAGTTCCCAGGGCAATCAGCCCCAGCATTTT
cdr3_aa: CASSSQGNQPQHF

d_call: TRBD1
j_call: TRBJ1-2
v_call: TRBV5-1
clone_size: NA
cdr3_nt: TGCGCCAGCAGCTCACGACAGGGCGGCGGGGGCTACACCTTC
cdr3_aa: CASSSRQGGGGYTF

d_call: NA
j_call: TRBJ2-1
v_call: TRBV5-4
clone_size: NA
cdr3_nt: TGTGCCAGCAGCCTGACTAGTTTTTCGCACAATGAGCAGTTCTTC
cdr3_aa: CASSLTSFSHNEQFF

d_call: NA
j_call: TRBJ2-1
v_call: TRBV9
clone_size: NA
cdr3_nt: TGTGCCAGCAGCGTAGCTACTGGGAACAGGGCAGGGAGTAGGGAGCAGTTCTTC
cdr3_aa: CASSVATGNRAGSREQFF

d_call: NA
j_call: TRBJ1-3
v_call: TRBV27
clone_size: NA
cdr3_nt: TGTGCCAGCAGCCCCTCAGGATCTGGAAACACCATATATTTT
cdr3_aa: CASSPSGSGNTIYF

d_call: NA
j_call: TRBJ2-7
v_call: TRBV6-4
clone_size: NA
cdr3_nt: TGTGCCAGACCTACAGGGGAGGATTCCACCTACGAGCAGTACTTC
cdr3_aa: CARPTGEDSTYEQYF

d_call: NA
j_call: TRBJ1-1
v_call: TRBV19
clone_size: NA
cdr3_nt: TGTGCCAGTAGTACCAACAGGGTTGAAGCTTTCTTT
cdr3_aa: CASSTNRVEAFF

d_call: TRBD2
j_call: TRBJ2-1
v_call: TRBV27
clone_size: NA
cdr3_nt: TGTGCCAGCAGTCCCCGGACTAGCGGTCAGGGGATCTACAATGAGCAGTTCTTC
cdr3_aa: CASSPRTSGQGIYNEQFF

d_call: NA
j_call: TRBJ2-1
v_call: TRBV11-2
clone_size: once
cdr3_nt: TGTGCCAGCAGCTTAAACAGTATGAATGAGCAGTTCTTC
cdr3_aa: CASSLNSMNEQFF

d_call: NA
j_call: TRBJ1-5
v_call: TRBV28
clone_size: NA
cdr3_nt: TGTGCCAGCAGTTTATTTGGGGCCGTTAGCAATCAGCCCCAGCATTTT
cdr3_aa: CASSLFGAVSNQPQHF

d_call: TRBD1
j_call: TRBJ2-7
v_call: TRBV27
clone_size: few
cdr3_nt: TGTGCCAGCAGTTGGACAGGGGCTGGAATCTACGAGCAGTACTTC
cdr3_aa: CASSWTGAGIYEQYF

d_call: TRBD2
j_call: TRBJ2-3
v_call: TRBV29-1
clone_size: NA
cdr3_nt: TGCAGCGGGAGGACTAGCTCAAGCACAGATACGCAGTATTTT
cdr3_aa: CSGRTSSSTDTQYF

d_call: NA
j_call: TRBJ2-7
v_call: TRBV28
clone_size: NA
cdr3_nt: TGTGCCAGCCTGCCCCCAGGGGCCTCCTACGAGCAGTACTTC
cdr3_aa: CASLPPGASYEQYF

d_call: NA
j_call: TRBJ1-2
v_call: TRBV6-1
clone_size: once
cdr3_nt: TGTGCCAGCAGTAGAAACGGTGGCTACACCTTC
cdr3_aa: CASSRNGGYTF

d_call: NA
j_call: TRBJ2-7
v_call: TRBV13
clone_size: NA
cdr3_nt: TGTGCCAGCAGCTTAGGTCAATCGAGATCCGAGCAGTACTTC
cdr3_aa: CASSLGQSRSEQYF

d_call: TRBD1
j_call: TRBJ1-5
v_call: TRBV7-2
clone_size: NA
cdr3_nt: TGTGCCAGCAGCTTAACAGGGGCCGGGGATCAGCCCCAGCATTTT
cdr3_aa: CASSLTGAGDQPQHF

d_call: NA
j_call: TRBJ2-2
v_call: TRBV5-1
clone_size: NA
cdr3_nt: TGCGCCAGCAGTCAAGGGCAGGGGAACACCGGGGAGCTGTTTTTT
cdr3_aa: CASSQGQGNTGELFF

d_call: NA
j_call: TRBJ2-3
v_call: TRBV7-9
clone_size: once
cdr3_nt: TGTGCCAGCAGCCCAGCAGGGGATACGCAGTATTTT
cdr3_aa: CASSPAGDTQYF

d_call: NA
j_call: TRBJ1-2
v_call: TRBV11-2
clone_size: NA
cdr3_nt: TGTGCCAGCAGCTTGAGTGGGCAGGGTTGGGGCTACACCTTC
cdr3_aa: CASSLSGQGWGYTF

d_call: NA
j_call: TRBJ2-3
v_call: TRBV5-6
clone_size: NA
cdr3_nt: TGTGCCAGCAGCTCCGGCACAGCCCGCAGCACAGATACGCAGTATTTT
cdr3_aa: CASSSGTARSTDTQYF

d_call: TRBD2
j_call: TRBJ2-1
v_call: TRBV5-1
clone_size: NA
cdr3_nt: TGCGCCAGCAGCTTGGGGCGGACTAGAGGATACAATGAGCAGTTCTTC
cdr3_aa: CASSLGRTRGYNEQFF

d_call: TRBD1
j_call: TRBJ1-3
v_call: TRBV9
clone_size: NA
cdr3_nt: TGTGCCAGCAGCGTAGATGGGACAGGAACGTCTGGAAACACCATATATTTT
cdr3_aa: CASSVDGTGTSGNTIYF

d_call: TRBD2
j_call: TRBJ2-7
v_call: TRBV7-9
clone_size: few
cdr3_nt: TGTGCCAGCAGCCCATATTCTAGCGGTACTTCCTACGAGCAGTACTTC
cdr3_aa: CASSPYSSGTSYEQYF

d_call: TRBD1
j_call: TRBJ1-3
v_call: TRBV29-1
clone_size: NA
cdr3_nt: TGCAGCGTTCGGACAGGGGCCTCTGGAAACACCATATATTTT
cdr3_aa: CSVRTGASGNTIYF

d_call: TRBD2
j_call: TRBJ2-1
v_call: TRBV4-1
clone_size: NA
cdr3_nt: TGCGCCAGCAGCCAAGGGGCTAGCGGGGAATACAATGAGCAGTTCTTC
cdr3_aa: CASSQGASGEYNEQFF

d_call: NA
j_call: TRBJ1-1
v_call: TRBV5-1
clone_size: NA
cdr3_nt: TGCGCCAGCAGCTTGGGCCCGTCGGTGAACACTGAAGCTTTCTTT
cdr3_aa: CASSLGPSVNTEAFF

d_call: NA
j_call: TRBJ1-1
v_call: TRBV21-1
clone_size: NA
cdr3_nt: TGTGCCAGCAGCAAAGACGCAGGGATAAAGACTGAAGCTTTCTTT
cdr3_aa: CASSKDAGIKTEAFF

d_call: NA
j_call: TRBJ1-3
v_call: TRBV2
clone_size: NA
cdr3_nt: TGTGCCAGCAGTTTACTCGGAAACACCATATATTTT
cdr3_aa: CASSLLGNTIYF